This is a list of T cell receptor beta chains from one sample in a study of blood T cell repertoires in COVID-19. Clones were read by immunoSEQ multiplex PCR, and TCRdb kept only the in-frame ones, dropping some. The repertoire consists of 85,000 to 90,000 clones, with more than 75% occurring once and the leading ten covering more than 0.85%. Sequenced material: peripheral blood. The source is a human donor in a cohort sampled during active COVID-19. Both conserved end residues are part of each CDR3. D genes are given only for firm matches. Clone size is stated in some rows and not others, as once, few, many or a class when expanded.

CDR3 length	clone size	D gene	V gene	J gene	CDR3 DNA	CDR3 protein
17	NA	TRBD2	TRBV12-5	TRBJ2-3	TGTGCTAGTGGTTTGGATCCTAGCGGGAGGGCCACAGATACGCAGTATTTT	CASGLDPSGRATDTQYF
14	NA	NA	TRBV11-2	TRBJ2-1	TGTGCCAGCAGCTTAGCGGTATTGAGCCGTGAGCAGTTCTTC	CASSLAVLSREQFF
15	NA	TRBD1	TRBV6-1	TRBJ2-1	TGTGCCAGCAGTGAAGCGCGACAGGGGATGAATGAGCAGTTCTTC	CASSEARQGMNEQFF
13	NA	TRBD1	TRBV7-9	TRBJ1-2	TGTGCCAGCAGCTTAGGGGACAGCTATGGCTACACCTTC	CASSLGDSYGYTF
14	NA	NA	TRBV19	TRBJ1-1	TGTGCCAGTAAAAGGGACAATTTGAACACTGAAGCTTTCTTT	CASKRDNLNTEAFF
14	few	NA	TRBV4-2	TRBJ1-2	TGTGCCAGCAGCCAGGAGGGATTCGACTATGGCTACACCTTC	CASSQEGFDYGYTF
15	NA	NA	TRBV19	TRBJ1-6	TGTGCCAGTTCTATGTGGAGGGCCAGAAATTCACCCCTCCACTTT	CASSMWRARNSPLHF
16	NA	NA	TRBV19	TRBJ1-1	TGTGCCAGTAGTATAGGACAGTCTACTGAAAGGGCTGAAGCTTTCTTT	CASSIGQSTERAEAFF
19	NA	TRBD2	TRBV28	TRBJ2-5	TGTGCCAGCAGTTTATCCAACGGGACTAGCGGGAGGTGGGAAGAGACCCAGTACTTC	CASSLSNGTSGRWEETQYF
16	NA	NA	TRBV7-2	TRBJ1-2	TGTGCCAGCAGCCCGCTCGCAGGGCCCGGTCGGTATGGCTACACCTTC	CASSPLAGPGRYGYTF
13	NA	NA	TRBV3-1/TRBV3-2	TRBJ1-3	TGTGCCAGCAGCCGGACGGGGGAAAACACCATATATTTT	CASSRTGENTIYF
15	once	NA	TRBV10-3	TRBJ1-4	TGTGCCATCAGTGAGTCGGCTTTCACTAATGAAAAACTGTTTTTT	CAISESAFTNEKLFF
18	NA	TRBD1	TRBV5-1	TRBJ1-1	TGCGCCAGCAGCTTGTTCCTAAGACCGGACAGGGGAAACACTGAAGCTTTCTTT	CASSLFLRPDRGNTEAFF
13	NA	NA	TRBV30	TRBJ2-5	TGTGCCTGGAGGGACAGAGGAGAAGAGACCCAGTACTTC	CAWRDRGEETQYF
14	NA	NA	TRBV5-1	TRBJ2-3	TGCGCCAGCAGCCTACTTACAGGACCAGATACGCAGTATTTT	CASSLLTGPDTQYF
17	NA	TRBD1	TRBV28	TRBJ2-3	TGTGCCAGCAGTACCCCCAGGGGGCGCAGGGCCACAGATACGCAGTATTTT	CASSTPRGRRATDTQYF
13	NA	NA	TRBV6-5	TRBJ2-7	TGTGCCAGCAAGGAGGGTTCTGCCTACGAGCAGTACTTC	CASKEGSAYEQYF
16	NA	NA	TRBV6-6	TRBJ1-4	TGTGCCAGCCACCCGACAGGCCTTGCAACTAATGAAAAACTGTTTTTT	CASHPTGLATNEKLFF
12	NA	NA	TRBV10-3	TRBJ2-7	TGTGCCATCGCCCGGGATGTCTACGAGCAGTACTTC	CAIARDVYEQYF
15	NA	NA	TRBV5-6	TRBJ2-3	TGTGCCAGCAGCTGGCTGGACACATCCACAGATACGCAGTATTTT	CASSWLDTSTDTQYF
15	NA	TRBD1	TRBV5-1	TRBJ2-3	TGCGCCAGCAGCTCCGGACAGGGTAGCACAGATACGCAGTATTTT	CASSSGQGSTDTQYF
16	NA	TRBD2	TRBV13	TRBJ2-3	TGTGCCAGCAGCCCGGGACTAGCGGGAGTGATAGATACGCAGTATTTT	CASSPGLAGVIDTQYF
16	NA	NA	TRBV19	TRBJ1-1	TGTGCCAGTCAAGCTGCTGGCGGGAGCCCGAGCACTGAAGCTTTCTTT	CASQAAGGSPSTEAFF
13	once	NA	TRBV30	TRBJ1-5	TGTGCCTGGAGCGCACAGGCGCCCCAGCCCCAGCATTTT	CAWSAQAPQPQHF
15	NA	NA	TRBV7-9	TRBJ1-5	TGTGCCAGCAGCCCCCAGGGGAGTAGCAATCAGCCCCAGCATTTT	CASSPQGSSNQPQHF
16	NA	TRBD1	TRBV30	TRBJ1-5	TGTGCCTGGAGTCAAACCTCCGGGACAGTCAATCAGCCCCAGCATTTT	CAWSQTSGTVNQPQHF
12	NA	TRBD1	TRBV27	TRBJ1-2	TGTGCCAGCAGACAGGGGGCGGGGGGCTACACCTTC	CASRQGAGGYTF
15	few	NA	TRBV11-2	TRBJ1-2	TGTGCCAGCAGCTTAGGTCGTATGGGAGTGCATGGCTACACCTTC	CASSLGRMGVHGYTF
14	NA	TRBD1	TRBV6-5	TRBJ1-3	TGTGCCAGCAGCCGTGGACAGGGGAGGAACACCATATATTTT	CASSRGQGRNTIYF
11	NA	NA	TRBV29-1	TRBJ2-7	TGCAGCGTCCCTCAAGGGAGCGAGCAGTACTTC	CSVPQGSEQYF
14	NA	NA	TRBV7-9	TRBJ1-1	TGTGCCAGCAGCTCAGACAGCATGAACACTGAAGCTTTCTTT	CASSSDSMNTEAFF
17	NA	NA	TRBV7-8	TRBJ1-5	TGTGCCAGCAGCCCGAACTCAATAGGACAGTTTAATCAGCCCCAGCATTTT	CASSPNSIGQFNQPQHF
15	few	NA	TRBV29-1	TRBJ1-2	TGCAGCGTTGATTCCGAGACAGATTATAACTATGGCTACACCTTC	CSVDSETDYNYGYTF
14	NA	NA	TRBV27	TRBJ2-7	TGTGCCAGCAGTTTAACTGGGCCGAGCTACGAGCAGTACTTC	CASSLTGPSYEQYF
14	NA	TRBD2	TRBV2	TRBJ2-1	TGTGCCAGCGGACGGACTAGCGGATACAATGAGCAGTTCTTC	CASGRTSGYNEQFF
14	NA	TRBD1	TRBV2	TRBJ1-1	TGTGCCAGCACGCGACAGGGACAGAGCACTGAAGCTTTCTTT	CASTRQGQSTEAFF
11	NA	NA	TRBV28	TRBJ2-1	TGTGCCAGCAGTATCGGCAGGGGCCAGTTCTTC	CASSIGRGQFF
15	once	NA	TRBV10-2	TRBJ2-1	TGCGCCAGTGCTAAAACGGGGATAACCTACAATGAGCAGTTCTTC	CASAKTGITYNEQFF
14	NA	TRBD1	TRBV2	TRBJ1-5	TGTGCCACAGTGCCCAGGGGGTACGATCAGCCCCAGCATTTT	CATVPRGYDQPQHF
15	NA	NA	TRBV7-9	TRBJ1-4	TGTGCCAGCAGACCAACTACAGGGATTAATGAAAAACTGTTTTTT	CASRPTTGINEKLFF
12	NA	TRBD2	TRBV6-5	TRBJ2-7	TGTGCCAGCAGTTTTAGCGGGGAAGAGCAGTACTTC	CASSFSGEEQYF
13	NA	NA	TRBV9	TRBJ2-3	TGTGCCAGCAGCCCTATGAGCACAGATACGCAGTATTTT	CASSPMSTDTQYF
15	NA	TRBD1	TRBV4-1	TRBJ2-7	TGCGCCAGCAGCCCCCGACAGGGAGATCCCTACGAGCAGTACTTC	CASSPRQGDPYEQYF
16	NA	TRBD1	TRBV5-1	TRBJ1-2	TGCGCCAGCAGCTTCGGGACAGGGGACCTAAACTATGGCTACACCTTC	CASSFGTGDLNYGYTF
12	NA	NA	TRBV12-3/TRBV12-4	TRBJ2-1	TGTGCCAGCAGTCTAAGATACAATGAGCAGTTCTTC	CASSLRYNEQFF
15	NA	NA	TRBV20-1	TRBJ2-2	TGCAGTGCTAGTAACCGGCAGGGCAGAATCCGGCAGCTGTTTTTT	CSASNRQGRIRQLFF
14	NA	NA	TRBV27	TRBJ1-3	TGTGCCAGCAGTTTAGGAGGACAGGGAAACACCATATATTTT	CASSLGGQGNTIYF
15	NA	TRBD2	TRBV7-9	TRBJ2-2	TGTGCCAGCAGCTTCGGGACTAGCGGGAGTGGGGAGCTGTTTTTT	CASSFGTSGSGELFF
15	NA	NA	TRBV9	TRBJ2-1	TGTGCCAGCAGCGTAATCGGGCTAGCGCACAATGAGCAGTTCTTC	CASSVIGLAHNEQFF
15	NA	TRBD1	TRBV24-1	TRBJ2-7	TGTGCCACCAGTGATCCCGGGGACAGTCCCTACGAGCAGTACTTC	CATSDPGDSPYEQYF
15	NA	TRBD1	TRBV5-1	TRBJ2-2	TGCGCCAGCAGCACCACAGGGGATTTCACCGGGGAGCTGTTTTTT	CASSTTGDFTGELFF
15	NA	TRBD1	TRBV24-1	TRBJ2-1	TGTGCCACCAGTAAGCGGACAGGGGGCAAAGATGAGCAGTTCTTC	CATSKRTGGKDEQFF
15	NA	TRBD2	TRBV6-4	TRBJ2-1	TGTGCCAGCAGTACACTAGCGGGAGGTCACGTTGAGCAGTTCTTC	CASSTLAGGHVEQFF
17	NA	TRBD1	TRBV5-1	TRBJ1-1	TGCGCCAGCAGCTTGGAAATCCAGGGGGCGATGAACACTGAAGCTTTCTTT	CASSLEIQGAMNTEAFF